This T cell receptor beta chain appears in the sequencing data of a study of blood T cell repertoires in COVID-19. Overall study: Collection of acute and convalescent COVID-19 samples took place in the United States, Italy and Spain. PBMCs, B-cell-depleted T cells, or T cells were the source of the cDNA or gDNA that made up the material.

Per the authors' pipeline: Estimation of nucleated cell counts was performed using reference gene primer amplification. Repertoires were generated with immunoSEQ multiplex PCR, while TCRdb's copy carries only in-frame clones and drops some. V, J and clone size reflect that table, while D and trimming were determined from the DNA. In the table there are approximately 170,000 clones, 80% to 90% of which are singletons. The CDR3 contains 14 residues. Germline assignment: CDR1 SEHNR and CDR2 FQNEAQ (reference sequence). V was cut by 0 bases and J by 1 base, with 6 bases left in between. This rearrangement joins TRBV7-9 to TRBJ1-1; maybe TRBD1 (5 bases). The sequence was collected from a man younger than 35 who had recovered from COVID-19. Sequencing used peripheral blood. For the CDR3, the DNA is TGTGCCAGCAGCTTAGCGGGGGGGAACACTGAAGCTTTCTTT. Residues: CASSLAGGNTEAFF. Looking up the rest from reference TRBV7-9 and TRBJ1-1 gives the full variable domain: DTGVSQNPRHKITKRGQNVTFRCDPISEHNRLYWYRQTLGQGPEFLTYFQNEAQLEKSRLLSDRFSAERPKGSFSTLEIQRTEQGDSAMYLCASSLAGGNTEAFFGQGTRLTVV.